Listed here is a single TCR beta chain. Its antigen is unknown. The PCR made use of 60 Vbeta and 13 Jbeta primers. The table came from immunoSEQ multiplex PCR; TCRdb's copy has only in-frame clones and leaves some out. The sample gives 100,000 to 150,000 clones, approximately 80% of which show up once; around 3.9% is in the top ten. This sample stems from a study of cytomegalovirus exposure and HLA in healthy donors. Broader study findings: A later analysis, which compared TCR beta chains of equal frequency, found the HLA-associated ones more clonally expanded. According to a later analysis, donors in an Asian-associated ancestry cluster reportedly had fewer N-insertions than the 666-donor mean. The study labeled 164 TCR beta chains cytomegalovirus-associated. Earlier analysis looked at TCR beta V segments, and most were productive about 87% or about 30% of the time.

The CDR3 is 16 residues long. Germline CDR1 is SGHKS and CDR2 is YYEKEE (reference sequence). The J segment lost 3 bases and the V segment lost 5 bases, leaving 7 bases of the junction unmatched. Source material: PBMCs. This clonotype originated in a human donor in good health. V and J are TRBV5-5 and TRBJ1-6, with TRBD1 matching over 8 bases. The CDR3 coding sequence is TGTGCCAGCAGGTCCCAGGGGGCCGGCTATAATTCACCCCTCCACTTT. Amino acid sequence: CASRSQGAGYNSPLHF.